A selection of T cell receptor beta chains follows, all from one sample in a study of a mutant IDH1 vaccine in newly diagnosed glioma. Antigens for these TCRs are unknown. Some clones are missing from TCRdb's copy, which holds only in-frame ones; the method was immunoSEQ multiplex PCR. The table lists fewer than 70,000 clones, 70% to 90% of them singletons. Material: PBMCs, obtained from a glioma patient whose treatment included an IDH1 peptide vaccine. The receptors shown here come from a man aged 35 to 55 with glioma. CDR3s include the opening cysteine and the closing phenylalanine or tryptophan. Fields, in order: J gene, V gene, D gene, clone size, CDR3 protein, CDR3 DNA. A D gene is named only where the DNA matches it firmly. Not all rows give a size; the values are once, few, many and, for expanded clones, a class.

J: TRBJ2-1; V: TRBV6-5; D: NA; size: NA; CDR3: CASSYSMDNEQFF; DNA: TGTGCCAGCAGTTACTCGATGGACAATGAGCAGTTCTTC
J: TRBJ2-7; V: TRBV4-2; D: NA; size: NA; CDR3: CASSRRGGVGYEQYF; DNA: TGTGCCAGCAGCAGGAGGGGGGGCGTCGGCTACGAGCAGTACTTC
J: TRBJ2-7; V: TRBV4-2; D: TRBD2; size: NA; CDR3: CASSQKKRDRYEQYF; DNA: TGTGCCAGCAGCCAAAAAAAGCGGGACCGCTACGAGCAGTACTTC
J: TRBJ2-7; V: TRBV6-5; D: NA; size: NA; CDR3: CASKNQVGEQYF; DNA: TGTGCCAGCAAGAATCAGGTTGGTGAGCAGTACTTC
J: TRBJ1-6; V: TRBV7-9; D: NA; size: NA; CDR3: CASSSYYNSPLHF; DNA: TGTGCCAGCAGCTCATACTATAATTCACCCCTCCACTTT
J: TRBJ2-7; V: TRBV5-6; D: NA; size: NA; CDR3: CASGTQTYEQYF; DNA: TGTGCCAGCGGAACCCAGACCTACGAGCAGTACTTC
J: TRBJ2-3; V: TRBV5-1; D: TRBD1; size: NA; CDR3: CASSLAGQGTDTQYF; DNA: TGCGCCAGCAGCTTGGCCGGACAGGGGACAGATACGCAGTATTTT
J: TRBJ1-2; V: TRBV7-9; D: TRBD1; size: once; CDR3: CASSPTGGNYGYTF; DNA: TGTGCCAGCAGCCCAACAGGGGGAAACTATGGCTACACCTTC
J: TRBJ1-1; V: TRBV19; D: TRBD1; size: NA; CDR3: CASSINRDSHLNTEAFF; DNA: TGTGCCAGTAGCATAAATCGGGACAGCCATTTGAACACTGAAGCTTTCTTT
J: TRBJ2-7; V: TRBV5-4; D: TRBD1; size: once; CDR3: CASSTRDSIYEQYF; DNA: TGTGCCAGCAGCACACGGGACAGTATCTACGAGCAGTACTTC
J: TRBJ2-1; V: TRBV19; D: TRBD1; size: NA; CDR3: CASTDRGFHNEQFF; DNA: TGTGCCAGTACTGACAGGGGATTCCACAATGAGCAGTTCTTC
J: TRBJ2-5; V: TRBV19; D: TRBD2; size: NA; CDR3: CASSTGLAGGTQYF; DNA: TGTGCCAGTAGTACGGGACTAGCGGGAGGAACCCAGTACTTC
J: TRBJ2-1; V: TRBV4-3; D: NA; size: NA; CDR3: CASSQDPYGTSGPNEQFF; DNA: TGCGCCAGCAGCCAAGATCCTTATGGGACGAGCGGGCCCAATGAGCAGTTCTTC
J: TRBJ2-1; V: TRBV6-1; D: TRBD2; size: few; CDR3: CASSEAAGGSYNEQFF; DNA: TGTGCCAGCAGTGAAGCGGCGGGGGGCTCCTACAATGAGCAGTTCTTC
J: TRBJ2-7; V: TRBV15; D: NA; size: NA; CDR3: CATSRDPAEASYEQYF; DNA: TGTGCCACCAGCAGAGATCCTGCGGAGGCCTCCTACGAGCAGTACTTC
J: TRBJ1-1; V: TRBV28; D: NA; size: NA; CDR3: CASSRGTEAFF; DNA: TGTGCCAGCAGCAGGGGCACTGAAGCTTTCTTT
J: TRBJ2-7; V: TRBV19; D: NA; size: NA; CDR3: CASAPRSQVSYEQYF; DNA: TGTGCCAGTGCCCCGAGGTCCCAGGTCTCCTACGAGCAGTACTTC
J: TRBJ1-1; V: TRBV27; D: NA; size: NA; CDR3: CASSYRGRTEAFF; DNA: TGTGCCAGCAGTTATCGGGGGCGAACTGAAGCTTTCTTT
J: TRBJ1-1; V: TRBV6-1; D: NA; size: NA; CDR3: CASSEAAGWAFF; DNA: TGTGCCAGCAGTGAAGCGGCGGGCTGGGCTTTCTTT
J: TRBJ1-4; V: TRBV6-5; D: TRBD1; size: NA; CDR3: CASRPTGATNEKLFF; DNA: TGTGCCAGCAGACCTACAGGGGCAACTAATGAAAAACTGTTTTTT
J: TRBJ1-1; V: TRBV28; D: NA; size: NA; CDR3: CASSLGQGNTEAFF; DNA: TGTGCCAGCAGTTTAGGTCAGGGGAACACTGAAGCTTTCTTT
J: TRBJ1-5; V: TRBV10-3; D: NA; size: NA; CDR3: CAISVDNQPQHF; DNA: TGTGCCATCAGTGTGGACAATCAGCCCCAGCATTTT
J: TRBJ2-3; V: TRBV13; D: TRBD2; size: NA; CDR3: CASSPPPGLADATDTQYF; DNA: TGTGCCAGCAGCCCACCCCCGGGACTAGCGGATGCCACAGATACGCAGTATTTT
J: TRBJ1-4; V: TRBV5-4; D: TRBD1; size: NA; CDR3: CASSSYRDSAEKLFF; DNA: TGTGCCAGCAGCTCATACCGGGACAGCGCTGAAAAACTGTTTTTT
J: TRBJ2-3; V: TRBV15; D: NA; size: NA; CDR3: CATSRDDLPSTDTQYF; DNA: TGTGCCACCAGCAGAGATGACCTGCCTAGCACAGATACGCAGTATTTT
J: TRBJ1-5; V: TRBV7-2; D: TRBD1; size: once; CDR3: CASSSQGALSNQPQHF; DNA: TGTGCCAGCAGCTCCCAGGGGGCCCTTAGCAATCAGCCCCAGCATTTT
J: TRBJ1-1; V: TRBV9; D: NA; size: NA; CDR3: CASSVMPLPGTEAFF; DNA: TGTGCCAGCAGCGTAATGCCTCTCCCTGGCACTGAAGCTTTCTTT
J: TRBJ1-6; V: TRBV2; D: TRBD1; size: NA; CDR3: CASSLQGAQRYSPLHF; DNA: TGTGCCAGCAGCTTACAGGGGGCGCAAAGATATTCACCCCTCCACTTT
J: TRBJ1-4; V: TRBV2; D: NA; size: NA; CDR3: CASSVSLGQPTNEKLFF; DNA: TGTGCCAGCAGTGTGTCCCTTGGACAGCCAACTAATGAAAAACTGTTTTTT
J: TRBJ2-7; V: TRBV9; D: NA; size: NA; CDR3: CASSVGWQATYEQYF; DNA: TGTGCCAGCAGCGTAGGATGGCAAGCAACCTACGAGCAGTACTTC
J: TRBJ1-4; V: TRBV5-1; D: TRBD1; size: once; CDR3: CASSLSQGAREKLFF; DNA: TGCGCCAGCAGCTTGTCCCAGGGGGCGCGAGAAAAACTGTTTTTT
J: TRBJ2-1; V: TRBV28; D: TRBD1; size: few; CDR3: CASRQGGRSAFGEQFF; DNA: TGTGCCAGCCGACAGGGGGGCCGGTCGGCCTTTGGTGAGCAGTTCTTC
J: TRBJ2-4; V: TRBV30; D: NA; size: NA; CDR3: CAWSLAAKNIQYF; DNA: TGTGCCTGGAGTCTAGCAGCCAAAAACATTCAGTACTTC
J: TRBJ2-7; V: TRBV6-5; D: NA; size: NA; CDR3: CASSQTDNYEQYF; DNA: TGTGCCAGCAGTCAAACAGATAACTACGAGCAGTACTTC
J: TRBJ1-1; V: TRBV2; D: NA; size: NA; CDR3: CASSGLNTEAFF; DNA: TGTGCCAGCAGTGGCTTGAACACTGAAGCTTTCTTT
J: TRBJ2-6; V: TRBV2; D: NA; size: NA; CDR3: CASSGPFSGANVLTF; DNA: TGTGCCAGCAGTGGTCCTTTCTCTGGGGCCAACGTCCTGACTTTC
J: TRBJ1-1; V: TRBV27; D: NA; size: NA; CDR3: CASSQHNTEAFF; DNA: TGTGCCAGCAGCCAACATAACACTGAAGCTTTCTTT
J: TRBJ1-1; V: TRBV6-6; D: NA; size: NA; CDR3: CASSLYGGEVVIF; DNA: TGTGCCAGCAGTCTCTATGGGGGCGAAGTAGTTATCTTT
J: TRBJ1-2; V: TRBV18; D: TRBD1; size: NA; CDR3: CASSPPTGAYGYTF; DNA: TGTGCCAGCTCACCACCGACAGGGGCTTATGGCTACACCTTC
J: TRBJ2-2; V: TRBV4-1; D: NA; size: NA; CDR3: CASSQVGHTNTGELFF; DNA: TGCGCCAGCAGCCAAGTCGGGCATACGAACACCGGGGAGCTGTTTTTT
J: TRBJ2-1; V: TRBV7-9; D: NA; size: NA; CDR3: CASSSGIYNEQFF; DNA: TGTGCCAGCAGCTCCGGGATTTACAATGAGCAGTTCTTC
J: TRBJ2-6; V: TRBV5-6; D: NA; size: NA; CDR3: CASSLHKGGLSSGANVLTF; DNA: TGTGCCAGCAGCTTGCACAAGGGGGGCCTTAGCTCTGGGGCCAACGTCCTGACTTTC
J: TRBJ1-1; V: TRBV10-2; D: NA; size: NA; CDR3: CASSEHPSREDTEAFF; DNA: TGCGCCAGCAGTGAACACCCGTCCCGCGAGGACACTGAAGCTTTCTTT
J: TRBJ2-3; V: TRBV7-2; D: NA; size: NA; CDR3: CASSLDSSTDTQYF; DNA: TGTGCCAGCAGCCTAGACAGTAGCACAGATACGCAGTATTTT
J: TRBJ2-5; V: TRBV4-1; D: NA; size: NA; CDR3: CASSQDRETQYF; DNA: TGCGCCAGCAGCCAAGATCGGGAGACCCAGTACTTC
J: TRBJ2-7; V: TRBV5-4; D: NA; size: NA; CDR3: CASSLGIGGTSLGEQYF; DNA: TGTGCCAGCAGCTTGGGAATTGGGGGGACTTCCCTCGGCGAGCAGTACTTC
J: TRBJ2-2; V: TRBV27; D: NA; size: NA; CDR3: CASRRGWGDTGELFF; DNA: TGTGCCAGCAGGAGGGGCTGGGGGGACACCGGGGAGCTGTTTTTT
J: TRBJ1-5; V: TRBV19; D: TRBD1; size: NA; CDR3: CASSIPPGQGTQPQHF; DNA: TGTGCCAGTAGTATCCCTCCGGGACAGGGGACTCAGCCCCAGCATTTT
J: TRBJ2-2; V: TRBV6-1; D: NA; size: once; CDR3: CASSEARGSTGELFF; DNA: TGTGCCAGCAGTGAGGCCAGGGGATCCACCGGGGAGCTGTTTTTT
J: TRBJ2-3; V: TRBV27; D: NA; size: NA; CDR3: CASSPTKTDTQYF; DNA: TGTGCCAGCAGCCCCACGAAAACAGATACGCAGTATTTT
J: TRBJ1-3; V: TRBV5-6; D: NA; size: NA; CDR3: CANGRHLSSGNTIYF; DNA: TGTGCCAACGGGAGACATCTTTCTTCTGGAAACACCATATATTTT
J: TRBJ2-3; V: TRBV10-3; D: NA; size: NA; CDR3: CAISESGAGPTDTQYF; DNA: TGTGCCATCAGTGAGTCGGGGGCGGGACCCACAGATACGCAGTATTTT
J: TRBJ2-3; V: TRBV6-1; D: NA; size: NA; CDR3: CASSDGAGLTQYF; DNA: TGTGCCAGCAGTGATGGGGCCGGACTGACGCAGTATTTT